This T cell receptor beta chain was captured by sequencing in a study of cytomegalovirus exposure and HLA in healthy donors (TCRdb year 2017). For the wider study: According to an earlier analysis of 587 of the donors, about 180 million T cells yielded some 110 million unique TCR beta sequences and about 300 Gb of sequence data. HLA typing covered class I and class II loci at four-digit resolution. A later genetic analysis took genome-wide SNP genotypes for about three fifths of the 666 donors and used that subset as a discovery cohort. Roughly 5 DR-DQ haplotypes were handled as single units for association and clustering, since linkage in the cohort was strong. The study combined high-throughput TCR immunosequencing, statistical association of individual TCRs with disease status, and machine learning to predict cytomegalovirus infection status. Donor age, sex, ethnicity and CMV serostatus were collected together with the repertoire data. An earlier analysis of approximately 580 of the donors used high-throughput TCR beta sequencing to judge whether each TCR beta V gene segment behaved as functional or pseudogenic. The number of donors typed differed by locus, with 629-630 for A, B, C, DRB1 and DQB1, more than 500 for DQA1, 600 to 610 for DPA1, and 472 for DPB1. The later analysis used no new phenotypic data to find candidate immune exposures, relying instead on TCR beta sequences and their occurrence across donors. A later analysis re-examined previously published TCR beta repertoires from several hundred donors and added high-resolution HLA genotyping to investigate patterns of TCR occurrence. A separate validation cohort of more than 100 different subjects was used in addition to the roughly 620-subject first cohort. The study aimed to test whether signatures of past pathogen exposure could be identified by cataloging public T cell receptors. Of the approximately 400 genotyped donors, 81% were placed in the genetic ancestry cluster associated with self-reported Caucasian donors. Among roughly 370 genotyped donors of the cohort, an average of around 240,000 unique TCR beta nucleotide sequences were sequenced per donor, roughly 20% of them non-productive. Roughly 300 gigabases of sequencing data and tens of millions of unique TCR sequences made up an early release that covered about 640 HLA-typed donors. All discovery cohort repertoires had been generated on a single sequencing platform. The study profiled the T cell repertoires of fewer than 850 subjects by immunosequencing and related them to cytomegalovirus serostatus.

Paper-wide results and their limitations: CMV serostatus was the only immune exposure information available for the cohort. A further reported finding was that TCR beta sequences accurately predicted the HLA-A and HLA-B alleles for most subjects in the first cohort. Because HLA typing was unavailable for some donors at each locus, only the typed subset was used in association tests. In a later analysis, 15,000 to 20,000 TCR beta sequences were associated with specific HLA alleles at a false discovery rate of 0.05. Compared with equally common non-associated chains, HLA-associated TCR beta chains in a later analysis were more clonally expanded and had lower generation probabilities. Across donors, most TCR sequences were observed very rarely, whereas some public TCRs were present in many individuals. The cohort was sequenced for TCR beta chains only, and without alpha or paired-chain data the features that could be detected were limited. Linkage disequilibrium might explain the correlated functional status among segregating V segments, but an unknown experimental factor could not be ruled out. V-gene and J-gene trimming of TCR beta chains was associated with a missense DCLRE1C variant in a later genetic analysis, and the association was replicated in an independent cohort. Strong co-occurrence of HLA alleles, especially DR and DQ, made assigning TCR associations to individual alleles difficult. According to a later analysis, most CMV-associated TCR beta chains appeared to be HLA-restricted, and the HLA associations seemed to be driven largely by CMV exposure. A cluster of highly shared sequence variants was judged likely to represent a technical artifact of the sequencing pipeline. The presence/absence analyses assumed that sequencing depth was roughly uniform across donors, and that assumption may not be true. In vitro tests confirmed that a few of the cytomegalovirus-associated TCR beta chains recognize cytomegalovirus antigens. Broadly in line with IMGT annotations, most TCR beta V segments showed up in productive rearrangements about 90% or about 30% of the time in an earlier analysis of a few hundred of the donors. According to a later analysis, parvovirus B19, influenza, CMV and Epstein-Barr virus appeared linked to several top co-occurrence clusters. It was suggested by the authors that the approach could potentially be generalized to other disease states and immunological phenotypes. Some IMGT-functional V segments, including TRBV6-2 and TRBV6-3, could not be told apart with the 87-base-pair reads, so those segments were excluded. Compared with the 666-donor mean, donors in an Asian-associated ancestry cluster had fewer N-insertions in productive TCRs, according to a later genetic analysis. Because counts were too low, about 15 rarely observed V segments, including chromosome 9 orphons, were left out of the earlier analysis of some 600 of the donors. In both the original and validation cohorts, the classifier was reported to diagnose cytomegalovirus status with high specificity and sensitivity. A later analysis found that TCR association rates varied across HLA loci, with DRB1 alleles showing the most associated TCRs and HLA-C alleles the fewest. In the study, approximately 150 TCR beta chains were listed as associated with cytomegalovirus.

The germline ends are 10 bases apart after V is trimmed by 5 bases and J by 3 bases. CDR1 is given as SEHNR and CDR2 as FQNEAQ, both from the germline V gene (reference sequence). From the cysteine up to the phenylalanine, the CDR3 has a length of 13 residues. CDR3 DNA only is kept here, 39 bases in frame from base 1. Points on this clone: This clone's antigen is unknown. Base qualities are not recorded, but no much larger clone differs from it by a single base.

Library prep was done by the immunoSEQ multiplex PCR assay. For the multiplex PCR, a mixture combining 60 forward primers for TCR Vbeta segments and 13 reverse primers for TCR Jbeta segments was used. A multiplex PCR assay on genomic DNA amplified the CDR3 region of rearranged TCR beta genes. Amplified TCR beta libraries were sequenced as 87-base-pair reads on the Illumina HiSeq System. The source study handled its data this way. In a later analysis, some 80 million unique TCR beta chains were counted across the roughly 670 repertoires, and approximately 11 million of these chains were shared by at least two donors. Raw reads were error-corrected and collapsed into unique sequences with a nearest-neighbor algorithm that merged closely related sequences to remove PCR and sequencing errors. CDR3 sequences were aligned to IMGT reference sequences to assign V, D and J gene segments. For a sequence to be retained, at least a six-nucleotide match to both a V gene segment and a J gene segment was required. Rearrangements were classified as productive when the CDR3 lacked stop codons and remained in frame with V and J, and all other rearrangements were classified as non-productive. CDR3 was defined according to IMGT convention as the region running from the second conserved V-encoded cysteine to the conserved J-encoded phenylalanine. In an earlier analysis of 550 to 650 of the donors, sequences lacking an unambiguous match to a single V gene segment were excluded. An earlier analysis of about 590 of the donors classified V segments as functional when productive rearrangements were above 56.7% and as segregating when the standard deviation between donors was above 5%. A statistical classification framework was built to diagnose cytomegalovirus status from the catalog of TCR beta chain sequences. A later analysis assigned V and J genes by comparing TCR nucleotide sequences with IMGT/GENE-DB human TR gene sequences. In a later analysis, CDR3 sequences and most-parsimonious VDJ recombination scenarios were assigned using the TCRdist pipeline. In a later analysis, each TCR beta chain was defined by its CDR3 amino acid sequence together with its V-gene family, and reads without a unique V-gene family were excluded. As a way to deal with suspected cross-contamination and a sequencing artifact, a later analysis dropped approximately 570 nucleotide sequences that were highly shared and had low generation probability. In a later analysis, a clonal expansion index was calculated for each public chain from normalized within-repertoire ranks of inferred template counts. In a later analysis, generation probabilities were computed using a VDJ recombination model fitted to out-of-frame rearrangements, and the results were checked against IGoR. A later analysis scored TCR-TCR, TCR-HLA and TCR-CMV co-occurrence with hypergeometric tests, applying a repertoire-size bias correction to TCR pairs. In a later analysis, false discovery rates were estimated by permuting HLA or CMV assignments 20 times. In a later analysis, co-occurring TCRs were grouped using DBSCAN, and TCRdist sequence similarity was added for clustering within HLA-allele-positive subsets. Co-occurrence clustering excluded repertoires with fewer than 30,000 or more than 120,000 public chains, plus five with anomalous nucleotide sharing. TCRdb stores this immuneACCESS table with in-frame sequences only. Part of the clones is absent; in the studies checked, under half of the shortfall reflects unresolved V genes, and no reason is known for the rest. V, J and clone size derive from that table, while D and trimming were established from the DNA sequence. This sample lists about 190,000 clones; roughly three quarters were detected once. Jointly, the top ten make up roughly 1.6% of the sample.

The cohort comprised some 700 healthy bone marrow donors. All cohort members were sampled while nominally healthy, although unrecorded immune exposures were likely present. The donor tested CMV seronegative, placing the donor among the approximately 400 seronegative members of the cohort. A peripheral blood sample was collected from each donor, and TCR beta sequencing was performed on peripheral blood mononuclear cells. The Qiagen DNeasy Blood Extraction Kit was used to extract genomic DNA from the blood cell samples. Sample: PBMCs. This chain is built from TRBV7-9 and TRBJ1-1, with no D gene named confidently. The sequence came from a woman aged 45-65 years in good health and CMV-seronegative. The CDR3 here reads CASSNRRDTEAFF. The nucleotide sequence is TGTGCCAGCAGCAACCGACGGGACACTGAAGCTTTCTTT.